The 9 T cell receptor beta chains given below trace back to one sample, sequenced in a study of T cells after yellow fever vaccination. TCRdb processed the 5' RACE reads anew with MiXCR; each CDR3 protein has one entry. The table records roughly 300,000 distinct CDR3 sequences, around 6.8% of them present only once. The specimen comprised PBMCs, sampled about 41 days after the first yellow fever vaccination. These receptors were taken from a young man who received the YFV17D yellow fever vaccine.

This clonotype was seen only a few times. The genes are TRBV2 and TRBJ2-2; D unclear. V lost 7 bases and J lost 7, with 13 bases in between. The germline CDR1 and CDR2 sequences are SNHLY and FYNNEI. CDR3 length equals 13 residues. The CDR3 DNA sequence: TGTGCCAGCAATAGGGCAAACGGCGGGGAGCTGTTTTTT. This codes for CASNRANGGELFF.

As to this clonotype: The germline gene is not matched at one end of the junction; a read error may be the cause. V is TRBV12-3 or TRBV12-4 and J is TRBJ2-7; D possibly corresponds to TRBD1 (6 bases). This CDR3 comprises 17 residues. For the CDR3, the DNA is TGTGCCGGCAGCTCCCCCCGAATCAGGGGTGGTTCCTACGAGCAGTACTTC. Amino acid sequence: CAGSSPRIRGGSYEQYF.

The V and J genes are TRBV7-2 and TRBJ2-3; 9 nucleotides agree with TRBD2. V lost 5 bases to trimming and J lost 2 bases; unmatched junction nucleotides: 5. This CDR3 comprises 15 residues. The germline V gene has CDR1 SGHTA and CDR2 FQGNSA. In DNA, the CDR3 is TGTGCCAGCAGCAGACTAGCGGATTACACAGATACGCAGTATTTT. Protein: CASSRLADYTDTQYF.

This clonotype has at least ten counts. The CDR3 spells CASRTGRNEQFF. CDR3 bases: TGTGCCAGCAGGACAGGGCGCAATGAGCAGTTCTTC. This chain connects TRBV27 to TRBJ2-1; 7 bases agree with TRBD1. CDR1 is MNHEY and CDR2 is SMNVEV in the germline V gene (reference sequence). The CDR3 has 12 residues. With V trimmed by 6 bases and J by 6 bases, 2 bases remained unmatched.

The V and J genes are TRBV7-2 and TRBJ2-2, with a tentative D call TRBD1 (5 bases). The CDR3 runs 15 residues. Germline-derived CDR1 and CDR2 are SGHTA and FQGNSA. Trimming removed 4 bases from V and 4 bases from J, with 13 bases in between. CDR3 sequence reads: CASSSLVGATGELFF. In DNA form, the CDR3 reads TGTGCCAGCAGCTCGCTCGTAGGGGCCACCGGGGAGCTGTTTTTT. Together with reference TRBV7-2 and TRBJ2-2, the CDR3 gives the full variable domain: GAGVSQSPSNKVTEKGKDVELRCDPISGHTALYWYRQSLGQGLEFLIYFQGNSAPDKSGLPSDRFSAERTGGSVSTLTIQRTQQEDSAVYLCASSSLVGATGELFFGEGSRLTVL.

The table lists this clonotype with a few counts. The CDR3, as DNA: TGTGCCATCAGTGAAGTATCTAACTATGGCTACACCTTC. It codes for CAISEVSNYGYTF. The chain joins TRBV10-3 to TRBJ1-2; unclear D gene. Trimming left V 3 bases short and J 0 bases short, with 5 bases between. The CDR3 consists of 13 residues. CDR1 ENHRY and CDR2 SYGVKD come from the germline V gene.

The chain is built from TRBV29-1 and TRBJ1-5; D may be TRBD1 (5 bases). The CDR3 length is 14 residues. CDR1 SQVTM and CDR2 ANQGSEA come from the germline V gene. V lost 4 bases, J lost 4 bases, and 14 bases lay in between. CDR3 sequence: CSVGTSGTNQPQHF. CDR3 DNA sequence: TGCAGCGTTGGGACTTCAGGGACTAATCAGCCCCAGCATTTT.

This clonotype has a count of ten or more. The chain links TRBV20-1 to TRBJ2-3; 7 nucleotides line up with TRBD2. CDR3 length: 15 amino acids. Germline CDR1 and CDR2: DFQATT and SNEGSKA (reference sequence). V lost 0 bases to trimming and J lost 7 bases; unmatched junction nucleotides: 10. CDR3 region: CSARDHLAVKNTQYF. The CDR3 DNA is TGCAGTGCTAGAGATCATCTAGCGGTGAAGAATACGCAGTATTTT.

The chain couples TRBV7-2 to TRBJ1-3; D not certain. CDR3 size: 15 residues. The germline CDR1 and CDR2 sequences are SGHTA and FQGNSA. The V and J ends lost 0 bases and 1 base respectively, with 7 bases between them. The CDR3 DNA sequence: TGTGCCAGCAGCTTAGCGCCTCAGTCTGGAAACACCATATATTTT. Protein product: CASSLAPQSGNTIYF.